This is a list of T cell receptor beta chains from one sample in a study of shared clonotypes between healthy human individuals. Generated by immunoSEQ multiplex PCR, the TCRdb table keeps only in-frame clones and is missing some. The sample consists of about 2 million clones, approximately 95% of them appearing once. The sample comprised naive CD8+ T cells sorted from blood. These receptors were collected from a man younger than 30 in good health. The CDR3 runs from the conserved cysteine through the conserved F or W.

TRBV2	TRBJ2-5	CASRDPGLAGETQYF
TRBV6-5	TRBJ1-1	CASSYSGTGSTEAFF
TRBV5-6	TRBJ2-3	CASSPRDATDTQYF
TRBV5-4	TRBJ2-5	CASSLASGKQYF
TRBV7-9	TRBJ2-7	CASSTGTEQYF
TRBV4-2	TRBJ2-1	CASSHEDSGGADEQFF
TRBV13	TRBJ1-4	CASSLFSQGREKLFF
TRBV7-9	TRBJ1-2	CASSLGEGGYTF
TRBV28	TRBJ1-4	CASSLVTTNEKLFF
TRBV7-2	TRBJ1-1	CASSLGVYSGTEAFF
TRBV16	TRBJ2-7	CASSQSWAGSYEQYF
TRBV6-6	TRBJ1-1	CASSYTTKGTNTEAFF
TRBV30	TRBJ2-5	CAWSVPITEIQETQYF
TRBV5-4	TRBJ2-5	CASSLDAGGPGETQYF
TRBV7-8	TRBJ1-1	CASSLDITRDPEAFF
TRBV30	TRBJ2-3	CAWSAGMTSTDTQYF
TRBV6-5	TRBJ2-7	CASSSDWREYEQYF
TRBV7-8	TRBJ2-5	CATSSPLGTQYF
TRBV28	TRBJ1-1	CASSLVGGNTEAFF
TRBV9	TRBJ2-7	CASSVGSEPYEQYF
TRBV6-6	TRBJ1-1	CASTGVEAFF
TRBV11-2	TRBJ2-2	CASSFFLSNPNTGELFF
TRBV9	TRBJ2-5	CASSVETQETQYF
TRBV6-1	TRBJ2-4	CASTDRVNIQYF
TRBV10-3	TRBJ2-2	CAISPAGSGELFF
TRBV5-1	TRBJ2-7	CASSEDYRGLYEQYF
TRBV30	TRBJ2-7	CAWSDQRGWYEQYF
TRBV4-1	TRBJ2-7	CASSGKGGTAKLEQYF
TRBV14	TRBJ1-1	CASSQVGPNEAFF
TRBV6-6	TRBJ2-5	CATEKPDWDPGETQYF
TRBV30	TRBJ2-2	CAWSAGAYTGELFF
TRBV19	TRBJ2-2	CASSIDGQNSNTGELFF
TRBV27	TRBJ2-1	CASSPGSGVSYNEQFF
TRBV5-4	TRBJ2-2	CASSVTTYTGELFF
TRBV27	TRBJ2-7	CASREGTSGSYEQYF
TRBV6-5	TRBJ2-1	CASRTQGSDEQFF
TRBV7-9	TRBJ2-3	CASSQEGTGGTDTQYF
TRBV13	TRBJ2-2	CASSLGGYGELFF
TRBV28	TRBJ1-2	CASSLLTETEGGNYGYTF
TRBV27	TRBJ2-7	CASSSDGREQYF
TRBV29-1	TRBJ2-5	CSVAPLGEGETQYF
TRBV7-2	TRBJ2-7	CASSPGTGVYEQYF
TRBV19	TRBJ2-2	CASSIGVAGELFF
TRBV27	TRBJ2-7	CASSLSRREYEQYF
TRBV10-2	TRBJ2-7	CASSESTTISYEQYF
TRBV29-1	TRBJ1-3	CSVEVELSSGNTIYF
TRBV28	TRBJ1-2	CASSLSSGYYGYTF